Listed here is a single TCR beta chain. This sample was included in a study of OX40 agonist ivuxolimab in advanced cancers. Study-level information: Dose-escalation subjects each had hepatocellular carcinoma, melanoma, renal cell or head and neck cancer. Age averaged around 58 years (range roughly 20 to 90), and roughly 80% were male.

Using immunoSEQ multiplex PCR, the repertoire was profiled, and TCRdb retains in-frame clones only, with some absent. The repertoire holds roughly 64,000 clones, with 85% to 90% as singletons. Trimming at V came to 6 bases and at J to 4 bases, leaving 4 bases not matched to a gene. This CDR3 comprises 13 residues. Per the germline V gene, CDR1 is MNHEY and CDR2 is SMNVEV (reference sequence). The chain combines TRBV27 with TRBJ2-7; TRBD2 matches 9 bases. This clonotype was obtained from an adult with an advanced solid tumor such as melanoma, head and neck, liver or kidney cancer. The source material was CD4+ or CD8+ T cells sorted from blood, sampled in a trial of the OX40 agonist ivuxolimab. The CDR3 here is CASRPSGMYEQYF. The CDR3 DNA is TGTGCCAGCAGACCTAGCGGGATGTACGAGCAGTACTTC.